These 20 T cell receptor beta chains share one sample of origin, sequenced in a study of T cells after yellow fever vaccination (dated by TCRdb to between 2018 and 2021). The meaning of the sample's treatment or condition label: live attenuated yellow fever vaccine strain. Receptor amplification or capture employed 5' RACE. Sequencing was carried out with an Illumina HiSeq 2500. Clones were called with MiXCR by TCRdb after fastp trimmed the public reads at Q25, and only in-frame beta chains were retained. CDR3 protein duplicates are merged, each entry listing the most common genes and DNA. The table for this sample lists a few hundred thousand distinct CDR3 sequences; about 7% of them were counted only once. Jointly, the top ten make up approximately 1% of the sample. The sequencing used CD4+ T cells sorted from PBMCs, collected on the day of the yellow fever booster vaccination. The receptors here all came from a man aged 25-45 years who received the YFV17D yellow fever vaccine.

This clonotype turned up a few times. The chain uses TRBV29-1 and TRBJ1-2; a weak D match, TRBD1 (6 bases). The CDR3 contains 16 residues. Germline CDR1 is SQVTM and CDR2 is ANQGSEA. The V end was cut by 4 bases, the J end by 1 base, with 19 bases between. In DNA, the CDR3 is TGCAGCGTTGCCGCGGGGGGGGCAGGGCATAACTATGGCTACACCTTC. This gives the protein CSVAAGGAGHNYGYTF.

The chain is built from TRBV12-3 or TRBV12-4 and TRBJ2-2; D gene ambiguous. The CDR3 spans 15 residues. The germline V and J ends were trimmed by 3 bases and 1 base, with 9 bases remaining between them. CDR3 bases: TGTGCCAGCAGTTTTTGGCAAGAGAACACCGGGGAGCTGTTTTTT. Its translation: CASSFWQENTGELFF.

This clonotype occurred many times. The rearrangement links TRBV7-9 to TRBJ2-7, with D maybe TRBD2 (5 bases). This CDR3 has 12 residues. Germline V gives CDR1 SEHNR, CDR2 FQNEAQ (reference sequence). The V gene lost 5 bases and the J gene lost 3 bases, with 8 bases spanning the gap. This CDR3 is CASSPSHYEQYF. The CDR3 bases are TGTGCCAGCAGCCCTAGCCACTACGAGCAGTACTTC.

V is TRBV6-1 and J is TRBJ2-3; 10 bases are a match to TRBD1. The V and J ends lost 1 base and 6 bases, in that order; junction bases with no gene match: 4. The CDR3 extends over 15 amino acids. The V gene's germline CDR1 is MNHNS and CDR2 SASEGT. The CDR3 sequence is CASSEGQGATDTQYF. CDR3 DNA sequence: TGTGCCAGCAGTGAAGGACAGGGGGCGACTGATACGCAGTATTTT.

This clonotype was observed at least ten times. The rearrangement joins TRBV18 to TRBJ1-2, with 12 positions matching TRBD1. V lost 4 bases to trimming and J lost 7 bases; unmatched junction nucleotides: 13. The length of the CDR3 is 17 residues. The germline V gene encodes CDR1 KGHSH and CDR2 LQKENI. Here the CDR3 DNA reads TGTGCCAGCTCACGCTCGGGACAGGGGGCCAACCCGGGTGGCTACACCTTC. It is translated as CASSRSGQGANPGGYTF.

This clonotype was observed a handful of times. The rearrangement links TRBV20-1 to TRBJ1-4, with TRBD1 identical over 10 bases. The CDR3 totals 13 residues. CDR1 DFQATT and CDR2 SNEGSKA come from the germline V gene (reference sequence). Trimming at V came to 5 bases and at J to 8 bases, leaving 5 bases not matched to a gene. The CDR3 reads CSAPDRGREKLFF. DNA for the CDR3: TGCAGTGCTCCGGACAGGGGGAGAGAAAAACTGTTTTTT.

The rearrangement links TRBV7-9 to TRBJ2-1; 9 nucleotides align to TRBD2. Germline V CDR1 and CDR2: SEHNR, FQNEAQ (reference sequence). The trim removed 9 bases at V and 5 bases at J, leaving 2 bases unmatched. This CDR3 is built from 12 residues. In DNA, the CDR3 is TGTGCCAGGTCTAGCGGGAACAATGAGCAGTTCTTC. Translation: CARSSGNNEQFF. The full variable domain, completed using reference TRBV7-9 and TRBJ2-1, is DTGVSQNPRHKITKRGQNVTFRCDPISEHNRLYWYRQTLGQGPEFLTYFQNEAQLEKSRLLSDRFSAERPKGSFSTLEIQRTEQGDSAMYLCARSSGNNEQFFGPGTRLTVL.

This chain links TRBV7-6 with TRBJ2-2; D is ambiguous. The CDR3 extends over 18 amino acids. The V gene's germline CDR1 is SGHVS and CDR2 FNYEAQ. The ends were cut back, 2 bases at V and 3 bases at J, with 19 bases in the middle. Here the CDR3 reads CASSLSSPGRPDTGELFF. CDR3 in DNA: TGTGCCAGCAGCTTAAGTTCCCCAGGTCGTCCCGACACCGGGGAGCTGTTTTTT.

The chain carries TRBV29-1 and TRBJ2-1, with a tentative D call TRBD2 (5 bases). Germline lookup yields CDR1 SQVTM and CDR2 ANQGSEA. The length of the CDR3 is 13 residues. With 7 bases removed from V and 9 bases from J, the gap between germline ends came to 19 bases. The chain's CDR3 is CSDLPGSVGEQFF. CDR3 nucleotides: TGCAGCGACCTTCCGGGGTCCGTTGGTGAGCAGTTCTTC.

This chain joins TRBV3-1 and TRBJ2-1, with 11 bases fitting TRBD2. Trimming took 4 bases from V and 4 from J; bases not matched to a gene: 6. CDR1 is LGHDT, CDR2 YNNKEL, per germline (reference sequence). The CDR3 covers 16 residues. The CDR3 sequence: CASSRSGTSGYNEQFF. DNA for the CDR3: TGTGCCAGCAGCCGTTCCGGGACTAGCGGTTACAATGAGCAGTTCTTC.

This clonotype has at least ten counts. The rearrangement links TRBV12-3 or TRBV12-4 to TRBJ2-2; tentatively, D is TRBD1 or TRBD2 (5 bases each). The V gene lost 6 bases and the J gene lost 0 bases, with 14 bases spanning the gap. This CDR3 has 16 amino acids. CDR3 sequence: CASSLSGTTNTGELFF. DNA of the CDR3: TGTGCCAGCAGCCTCTCCGGGACCACGAACACCGGGGAGCTGTTTTTT.

This clonotype was found many times. The chain recombines TRBV25-1 with TRBJ2-7, with TRBD2 matching over 7 bases. Germline V CDR1 and CDR2: MGHDK, SYGVNS. Trimming took 6 bases from V and 0 from J; bases not matched to a gene: 8. The CDR3 loop spans 15 amino acids. Written as DNA, the CDR3 is TGTGCCAGCAGCCCCTTTGGCGGGGGCTCCTACGAGCAGTACTTC. It specifies CASSPFGGGSYEQYF.

This clonotype was seen at least ten times. V is TRBV19 and J is TRBJ2-5; the D is unclear. From germline, CDR1 is LNHDA and CDR2 SQIVND (reference sequence). The V and J ends lost 6 bases and 2 bases respectively, with 10 bases between them. The CDR3 spans 13 residues. Here the CDR3 reads CASSPEFQETQYF. Here the CDR3 DNA reads TGTGCCAGTAGCCCGGAGTTTCAAGAGACCCAGTACTTC.

This clonotype was observed at least ten times. The chain has TRBV2 and TRBJ2-1; 9 bases align to TRBD1. The V segment lost 8 bases and the J segment 9 bases; nucleotides outside the gene matches: 2. Per the germline V gene, CDR1 is SNHLY and CDR2 is FYNNEI. This CDR3 region has 11 residues. The CDR3 nucleotides read TGTGCCAGCGGGACAGGGACTGAGCAGTTCTTC. Residues: CASGTGTEQFF.

V gene TRBV11-2 combines with J gene TRBJ1-3, with D tentatively TRBD1 (6 bases). The CDR3 has 15 residues. V was cut by 5 bases and J by 8 bases, with 19 bases left in between. In germline, CDR1 is SGHAT, CDR2 FQNNGV. CDR3 in DNA: TGTGCCAGCAGCCACACAACCGGGACATGGGACACCATATATTTT. Encoded protein: CASSHTTGTWDTIYF.

This clonotype was recorded a few times. The chain recombines TRBV20-1 with TRBJ2-1; D may be TRBD1 (6 bases). The germline V gene has CDR1 DFQATT and CDR2 SNEGSKA (reference sequence). This CDR3 is 13 amino acids long. V dropped 5 bases and J dropped 6 bases, with 14 bases sitting between them. CDR3 protein: CSAYGQRLNEQFF. CDR3 sequence (DNA): TGCAGTGCTTACGGACAGCGTCTCAATGAGCAGTTCTTC.

The chain uses TRBV12-3 or TRBV12-4 and TRBJ2-7; tentatively, D is TRBD1 (6 bases). V was shortened by 1 base and J by 5 bases, with 12 bases between the two germline ends. CDR3 length equals 14 residues. CDR3 nucleotides: TGTGCCAGCAGTTTAGAAGGGGGAAGCCACGAGCAGTACTTC. Translated, it gives CASSLEGGSHEQYF.

This clonotype was counted at least ten times. This chain uses TRBV7-8 with TRBJ2-1, with 12 bases matching TRBD1. Looked up from germline, CDR1 is SGHVS and CDR2 is FQNEAQ. The CDR3 loop spans 16 amino acids. The V and J ends lost 7 bases and 8 bases, in that order; junction bases with no gene match: 12. CDR3 coding DNA: TGTGCCAGCACCTCTACCGGGACAGGGGGCATCGATGAGCAGTTCTTC. Its protein is CASTSTGTGGIDEQFF.

This clonotype was counted at least ten times. The V and J genes are TRBV7-9 and TRBJ1-2; D possibly corresponds to TRBD1 (5 bases). V lost 4 bases, J lost 12 bases, and 18 bases lay in between. This CDR3 region has 13 residues. Germline CDR1 is SEHNR and CDR2 is FQNEAQ (reference sequence). CDR3 bases: TGTGCCAGCAGCTCGGGGCCCCTGATGAGGCACACCTTC. Its protein product is CASSSGPLMRHTF.

This clonotype was detected many times. The chain joins TRBV7-2 to TRBJ2-6, with no clear D. Germline assignment: CDR1 SGHTA and CDR2 FQGNSA. This CDR3 is 15 amino acids long. V was clipped by 2 bases and J by 0 bases, with 5 bases between them. CDR3 protein: CASSLISSGANVLTF. CDR3 DNA sequence: TGTGCCAGCAGCTTAATTAGCTCTGGGGCCAACGTCCTGACTTTC.